The source of this T cell receptor (beta chain) is a study of T-cell memory formation after mild COVID-19. The study, taken as a whole, reports: The study detected some responding clones in pre-infection memory, suggesting cross-reactive memory joined. CD4/CD8 balance characterized clones contracting day 15 to 85, and CD4+ skew characterized later expanders. CM and EM subsets held most contracting CD4+ clones; EMRA held CD8+ ones.

V shed 1 base and J shed 3 bases, with 16 bases lying between them. CDR3 size: 16 residues. Germline loops: CDR1 SNHLY, CDR2 FYNNEI. 5'RACE primed from the constant segment yielded TCR alpha and TCR beta cDNA libraries bearing sample barcodes and UMIs. TCRdb itself ran the 5' RACE reads through MiXCR, one entry per CDR3 protein. Among some 150,000 distinct CDR3 sequences listed, about 5.7% were seen once. Regarding this clonotype: No antigen is known for it.

J is TRBJ2-7 and V is TRBV2; D not resolved. Sequencing was performed on PBMCs or a T cell subset sorted from them (not recorded which). The receptor was isolated from an adult woman who had mild COVID-19 (a few samples of this study predate the infection). Cell type and time point are not known. In DNA form, the CDR3 reads TGTGCCAGCAGTGAAGGGCTGGCCCTCCGGGTCTACGAGCAGTACTTC. It codes for CASSEGLALRVYEQYF.